This TCR beta chain was recovered during a study of shared clonotypes between healthy human individuals. Points from the study as a whole: The authors expected sequencing depth to affect clonotype sharing among donors. Compared with memory subsets, naive subsets generally had larger estimated richness.

V was pared by 0 bases and J by 10 bases, with 8 bases between. This CDR3 is built from 13 residues. CDR1 is SGHDT, CDR2 YYEEEE, per germline. A word on this clone: No antigen is known for it.

Positive CCR7 selection of CD45RO-negative cells yielded the naive CD8 cells, and terminally differentiated effector memory CD45RA+ cells were excluded. Authors' methods: Filtering differed for immunoSEQ, which gave only junction sequences without quality scores. Only in-frame clones appear in the TCRdb table, and some are missing; sequencing was by immunoSEQ multiplex PCR. V, J and clone size are taken as reported in that table, and D and trimming were inferred from the DNA itself. Altogether under 2,000,000 clones are present, about 94% being singletons, with the ten largest covering roughly 1%. The TCR sequence derives from a man between 18 and 29 years old in good health. The chain recombines TRBV5-6 with TRBJ1-6; D is unresolved. Sequences were obtained from naive CD8+ T cells sorted from blood. The CDR3 loop reads CASSLDLNSPLHF. The CDR3 DNA sequence: TGTGCCAGCAGCTTGGACCTGAACTCACCCCTCCACTTT.